Below, 19 T cell receptor beta chains from the same sample are listed, as sequenced in a study of long-term antiretroviral therapy in people with HIV. The assay used was immunoSEQ (version v3.0), run at survey level. Assay used: immunoSEQ multiplex PCR; TCRdb lists only in-frame clones, some missing. The profile shows 34,000 or so clones, roughly 80% of them singletons. Here the sequenced sample was unsorted PBMCs, taken 0.6 years after starting antiretroviral therapy. These receptors originate from a man aged 18 to 29 with HIV.

This clone was counted only a few times. This chain connects TRBV7-9 to TRBJ2-7, with no clear D. V was cut by 3 bases and J by 0 bases, with 3 bases left in between. The CDR3 has 12 amino acids. CDR1 and CDR2 (germline): SEHNR, FQNEAQ (reference sequence). The CDR3 DNA sequence: TGTGCCAGCAGCTTGAGCTCCTACGAGCAGTACTTC. It encodes CASSLSSYEQYF.

The genes are TRBV7-2 and TRBJ1-5, with D perhaps matching TRBD1 (6 bases). Germline V CDR1 and CDR2: SGHTA, FQGNSA. The CDR3 sequence is 16 residues long. The V end was cut by 4 bases, the J end by 4 bases, with 17 bases between. The CDR3 is CASSSWGRGENQPQHF. CDR3 nucleotide sequence: TGTGCCAGCAGCTCGTGGGGCAGGGGAGAAAATCAGCCCCAGCATTTT.

For this clone: Compared with germline, one end of the junction differs, possibly owing to a read error. The chain combines TRBV7-2 with TRBJ2-1; 9 positions agree with TRBD2. Germline V gene data show CDR1 as SGHTA and CDR2 as FQGNSA. CDR3 length: 14 amino acids. The CDR3 DNA reads TGTGCCAGCAGCCTAGCGGGGAGCTACAATGAGCAGTTCTTC. Translated: CASSLAGSYNEQFF.

V and J are TRBV6-5 and TRBJ2-3; D is tentatively TRBD1 or TRBD2 (5 bases each). The CDR3 runs to 16 residues. Looked up from germline, CDR1 is MNHEY and CDR2 is SVGAGI. V lost 0 bases to trimming and J lost 2 bases, with 12 bases between them. The CDR3 region is CASSYSRDRYTDTQYF. In DNA, the CDR3 is TGTGCCAGCAGTTACTCTAGGGACCGGTACACAGATACGCAGTATTTT.

The V gene is TRBV18, the J gene TRBJ2-5; either TRBD1 or TRBD2 may fit D (5 bases each). Per the germline V gene, CDR1 is KGHSH and CDR2 is LQKENI. The ends were cut back, 5 bases at V and 5 bases at J, with 12 bases in the middle. The CDR3 covers 13 residues. The CDR3 is CASSGGAGETQYF. The CDR3 nucleotides are TGTGCCAGCTCAGGGGGAGCCGGGGAGACCCAGTACTTC. Full variable domain (rest looked up from reference TRBV18 and TRBJ2-5): NAGVMQNPRHLVRRRGQEARLRCSPMKGHSHVYWYRQLPEEGLKFMVYLQKENIIDESGMPKERFSAEFPKEGPSILRIQQVVRGDSAAYFCASSGGAGETQYFGPGTRLLVL.

The CDR3 nucleotides read TGCGCCAGCAGTTGGGGACCGTCCTACGAGCAGTACTTC. It is translated as CASSWGPSYEQYF. The chain joins TRBV5-1 to TRBJ2-7; D could derive from TRBD1 or TRBD2 (5 bases each). CDR1 is SGHRS, CDR2 YFSETQ, per germline. This CDR3 is 13 amino acids long. V dropped 5 bases and J dropped 1 base, with 10 bases sitting between them.

The rearrangement joins TRBV4-3 to TRBJ1-3, with D uncertain. The CDR3 is made up of 15 amino acids. With 2 bases removed from V and 0 bases from J, the gap between germline ends came to 8 bases. CDR1 LGHNA and CDR2 YSLEER come from the germline V gene. The CDR3 DNA follows: TGCGCCAGCAGCCAACGTATGGACTCTGGAAACACCATATATTTT. Translating gives CASSQRMDSGNTIYF.

The rearrangement links TRBV28 to TRBJ2-2, with D uncertain. This CDR3 is built from 17 residues. CDR1 MDHEN and CDR2 SYDVKM come from the germline V gene. The germline V and J ends were trimmed by 4 bases and 0 bases, with 15 bases remaining between them. The CDR3 coding sequence is TGTGCCAGCAGTTATAAAGGGAACCCCGCGAACACCGGGGAGCTGTTTTTT. Amino acids: CASSYKGNPANTGELFF.

The gene calls are TRBV19 and TRBJ2-6; no clear D. The germline V gene has CDR1 LNHDA and CDR2 SQIVND (reference sequence). CDR3 length: 15 residues. With 5 bases removed from V and 7 bases from J, the gap between germline ends came to 15 bases. This CDR3 reads CASSGAITGANVLTF. Written as DNA, the CDR3 is TGTGCCAGTAGTGGAGCGATAACGGGCGCCAACGTCCTGACTTTC.

The DNA of the CDR3 is TGTGCCAGCAGCTTAGAGTTCACCTACGAGCAGTACTTC. Amino acid sequence: CASSLEFTYEQYF. The chain couples TRBV7-2 to TRBJ2-7; D is unclear. Looked up from germline, CDR1 is SGHTA and CDR2 is FQGNSA. This CDR3 spans 13 amino acids. V lost 1 base and J 2 bases, leaving 6 bases between the germline ends.

The chain combines TRBV19 with TRBJ2-7; TRBD2 matches at 11 bases. V gave up 4 bases and J gave up 6 bases; unmatched junction bases: 5. The CDR3 loop spans 14 amino acids. Per germline, CDR1 LNHDA and CDR2 SQIVND (reference sequence). The CDR3 sequence: CASSTLAGVFEQYF. CDR3 DNA: TGTGCCAGTAGTACACTAGCGGGAGTCTTCGAGCAGTACTTC.

This rearrangement joins TRBV5-4 to TRBJ1-2; 11 bases are shared with TRBD1. V lost 4 bases to trimming and J lost 4 bases; unmatched junction nucleotides: 6. The CDR3 length is 15 residues. The germline CDR1 and CDR2 sequences are SGHNT and YYREEE (reference sequence). CDR3 in DNA: TGTGCCAGCAGCCCGGGGGGGACAGGGGGCTATGGCTACACCTTC. This sequence encodes CASSPGGTGGYGYTF.

This sequence joins TRBV5-4 and TRBJ2-7; 11 bases line up with TRBD2. In germline, CDR1 is SGHNT, CDR2 YYREEE (reference sequence). V trimming: 4 bases; J trimming: 0 bases; junction bases outside the gene matches: 3. This CDR3 is built from 15 residues. The CDR3 spells CASSKTSGTSYEQYF. In DNA, the CDR3 is TGTGCCAGCAGCAAGACTAGCGGGACCTCCTACGAGCAGTACTTC.

The V gene is TRBV29-1, the J gene TRBJ1-4; 7 bases are a match to TRBD1. CDR1 and CDR2 (germline): SQVTM, ANQGSEA. With 7 bases clipped from V and 0 bases from J, the junction kept 2 bases outside the gene matches. The CDR3 totals 13 residues. In nucleotides, the CDR3 is TGCAGCGGCCAGGGGGCAACTAATGAAAAACTGTTTTTT. Protein: CSGQGATNEKLFF.

The gene calls are TRBV5-4 and TRBJ2-7; 12 nucleotides agree with TRBD2. The V and J ends lost 4 bases and 5 bases, in that order; junction bases with no gene match: 10. Germline CDR1 SGHNT, CDR2 YYREEE (reference sequence). This CDR3 has 16 amino acids. The CDR3 loop is CASSLTLAGGRNEQYF. The CDR3 DNA sequence: TGTGCCAGCAGCCTGACACTAGCGGGAGGTCGGAACGAGCAGTACTTC.

The chain is built from TRBV28 and TRBJ2-7, with 8 bases aligning to TRBD1. This CDR3 contains 20 residues. The germline gives CDR1 MDHEN, CDR2 SYDVKM. With V trimmed by 6 bases and J by 4 bases, 26 bases remained unmatched. The CDR3 here is CASSLSFLKNRTGWGYEQYF. In DNA form, the CDR3 reads TGTGCCAGCAGCCTGAGCTTCCTGAAAAATAGGACAGGGTGGGGGTACGAGCAGTACTTC.

This clone has just one count. V is TRBV27 and J is TRBJ2-5; TRBD1 is a possible D gene (6 bases). V was cut by 3 bases and J by 2 bases, with 13 bases left in between. Germline-derived CDR1 and CDR2 are MNHEY and SMNVEV (reference sequence). This CDR3 comprises 15 residues. CDR3 loop: CASSLNRDRQETQYF. The CDR3, as DNA: TGTGCCAGCAGTTTGAACAGGGACCGACAAGAGACCCAGTACTTC.

The chain carries TRBV9 and TRBJ1-2; D unclear. CDR1 and CDR2 from the germline V gene are SGDLS and YYNGEE. The V gene lost 0 bases and the J gene lost 2 bases, with 8 bases spanning the gap. The CDR3 has 14 amino acids. CDR3 residues: CASSVASGNYGYTF. The CDR3 DNA reads TGTGCCAGCAGCGTAGCTTCGGGGAACTATGGCTACACCTTC.

The chain links TRBV6-1 to TRBJ2-2; no reliable D call. Germline CDR1 MNHNS, CDR2 SASEGT. The V gene lost 2 bases and the J gene lost 0 bases, with 19 bases spanning the gap. The CDR3 is made up of 19 amino acids. The CDR3 coding sequence is TGTGCCAGCAGTGAATCATGGCTCGCCAGCAAAGCGAACACCGGGGAGCTGTTTTTT. Translated: CASSESWLASKANTGELFF.